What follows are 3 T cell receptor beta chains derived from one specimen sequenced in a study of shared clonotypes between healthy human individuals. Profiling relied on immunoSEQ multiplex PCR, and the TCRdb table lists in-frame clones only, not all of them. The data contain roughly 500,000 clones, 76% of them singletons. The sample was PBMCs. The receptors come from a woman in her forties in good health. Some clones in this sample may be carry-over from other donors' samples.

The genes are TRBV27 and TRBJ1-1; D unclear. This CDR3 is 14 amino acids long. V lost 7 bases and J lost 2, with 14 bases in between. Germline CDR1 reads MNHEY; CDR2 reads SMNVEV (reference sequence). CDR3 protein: CASIPLVGNTEAFF. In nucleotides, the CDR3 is TGTGCCAGCATCCCGTTAGTTGGTAACACTGAAGCTTTCTTT.

Here the CDR3 DNA reads TGTGCCAGCAGCGTCCTACCTAACTATGGCTACACCTTC. This encodes CASSVLPNYGYTF. V and J are TRBV9 and TRBJ1-2; D remains unclear. This CDR3 has 13 amino acids. Trimming removed 2 bases at V and 0 bases at J, with 5 bases between. Germline CDR1 reads SGDLS; CDR2 reads YYNGEE.

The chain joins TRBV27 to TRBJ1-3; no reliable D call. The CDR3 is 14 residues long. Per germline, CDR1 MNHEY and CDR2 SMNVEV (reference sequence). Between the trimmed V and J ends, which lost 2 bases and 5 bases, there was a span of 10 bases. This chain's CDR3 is CASSLTGVRNTIYF. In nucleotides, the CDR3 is TGTGCCAGCAGTTTAACCGGGGTTAGAAACACCATATATTTT.